This T cell receptor beta chain is from a study of blood T cell repertoires in COVID-19. As for the study in general: T cells, B-cell-depleted T cells, or PBMCs supplied cDNA or gDNA.

In the original workflow: How many nucleated cells were present was estimated from reference gene primer amplification. Sequencing used immunoSEQ multiplex PCR; TCRdb keeps in-frame clones, though not all of them. V and J calls and clone size come straight from that table; D and trimming were deduced from the DNA. The sample shows over 150,000 clones, 80% to 90% of them seen only once. Germline assignment: CDR1 MRHNA and CDR2 SNTAGT. Between the trimmed V and J ends, which lost 1 base and 1 base, there was a span of 14 bases. The CDR3 covers 17 residues. Sequencing used peripheral blood. The chain is built from TRBV6-4 and TRBJ2-4; tentatively, D is TRBD1 (6 bases). This TCR derives from a woman aged 55-70 years with COVID-19, enrolled during active disease. The CDR3, as DNA: TGTGCCAGCAGTGACTGGTCAGGGGTATTGGCCAAAAACATTCAGTACTTC. It codes for CASSDWSGVLAKNIQYF.